The sequence of this T cell receptor (beta chain) was determined in a study of cytomegalovirus exposure and HLA in healthy donors. Study outcomes and limitations: Reportedly, cytomegalovirus status was diagnosed with high sensitivity and specificity. Generally TCR sequences proved uncommon, though certain public TCRs appeared in numerous donors.

In its sample, this clone was seen a few times. Its antigen is still unknown. An end of the junction differs from the germline gene, which may be a read error. Looked up from germline, CDR1 is SEHNR and CDR2 is FQNEAQ (reference sequence). This CDR3 contains 15 residues. A multiplex PCR was run with 60 Vbeta primers and 13 Jbeta primers. Sequencing used immunoSEQ multiplex PCR; TCRdb keeps in-frame clones, though not all of them. The sample lists approximately 200,000 clones; 82% were seen once. Donors in the study were healthy people who gave bone marrow. The sequence was obtained from a woman in her forties or fifties in good health and CMV-seropositive. The rearrangement uses TRBV7-9 and TRBJ2-2, with 7 bases lining up with TRBD1. What was sequenced was PBMCs. CDR3 loop: CSSSSTGWDTGELFF. The CDR3 DNA follows: TGTTCCAGCAGCTCGACAGGGTGGGACACCGGGGAGCTGTTTTTT.